The source of this TCR beta chain is a study of control samples from healthy donors and cancer patients. Only in-frame clones appear in the TCRdb table, and some are missing; sequencing was by immunoSEQ multiplex PCR. This table holds around 93,000 clones, just over 85% found once. This clone was picked up one time. The V gene lost 2 bases and the J gene lost 8 bases, with 18 bases spanning the gap. The germline gives CDR1 KGHSH, CDR2 LQKENI. This CDR3 spans 15 amino acids. The source is a man aged 30 to 45 in good health. Sequenced material: blood. This chain uses TRBV18 with TRBJ1-2; D ambiguous. CDR3 sequence reads: CASSPVALTSGGYTF. In nucleotides, the CDR3 is TGTGCCAGCTCACCAGTCGCCCTCACCTCGGGAGGCTACACCTTC.